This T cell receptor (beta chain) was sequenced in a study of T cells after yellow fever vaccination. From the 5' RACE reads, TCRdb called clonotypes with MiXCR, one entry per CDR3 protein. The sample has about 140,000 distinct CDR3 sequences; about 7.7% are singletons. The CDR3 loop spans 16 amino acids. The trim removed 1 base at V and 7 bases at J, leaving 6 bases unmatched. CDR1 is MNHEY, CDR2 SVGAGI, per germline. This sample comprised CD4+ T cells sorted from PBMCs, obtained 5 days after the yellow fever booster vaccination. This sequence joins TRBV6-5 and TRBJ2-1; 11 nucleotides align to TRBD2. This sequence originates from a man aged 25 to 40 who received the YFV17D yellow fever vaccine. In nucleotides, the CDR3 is TGTGCCAGCAGTTACTTAACGACTAGCGGGAATAATGAGCAGTTCTTC. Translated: CASSYLTTSGNNEQFF.